The rows below give T cell receptor beta chains drawn from one sample of a study of cytomegalovirus exposure and HLA in healthy donors. The data were produced by immunoSEQ multiplex PCR, yet TCRdb's version contains in-frame clones alone and is incomplete. Of 130,000 to 150,000 clones listed, 80% were seen once; the top ten hold approximately 5.1%. Source material: PBMCs. Source of these receptors: a male donor in good health and CMV-seronegative. CDR3s include the opening cysteine and the closing phenylalanine or tryptophan. Each record gives: V gene, D gene, J gene, clone size, CDR3 protein, CDR3 DNA. D genes are given only for firm matches. Size is stated for part of the rows, as once, few or many counts, or as a class when the clone is expanded.

TRBV5-1	TRBD2	TRBJ2-1	-	CASSPGLVVDEQFF	TGCGCCAGCAGCCCAGGACTAGTAGTTGATGAGCAGTTCTTC
TRBV13	-	TRBJ2-7	few	CASSTTGSYEQYF	TGTGCCAGCAGCACCACAGGGAGCTACGAGCAGTACTTC
TRBV7-9	TRBD2	TRBJ2-7	-	CSSTPTGTSGGYSYEQYF	TGTTCCAGCACCCCAACCGGGACTAGCGGGGGGTACTCCTACGAGCAGTACTTC
TRBV21-1	-	TRBJ1-5	-	CASSKEDMNQPQHF	TGTGCCAGCAGCAAAGAAGACATGAATCAGCCCCAGCATTTT
TRBV5-1	TRBD1	TRBJ1-2	few	CASSKGGGGMDGYTF	TGCGCCAGCAGTAAAGGGGGCGGAGGAATGGACGGCTACACCTTC
TRBV10-3	-	TRBJ2-6	-	CAISESGGERVLTF	TGTGCCATCAGTGAGTCCGGCGGAGAGCGGGTCCTGACTTTC
TRBV5-5	-	TRBJ1-1	-	CASSLEWGGGAFF	TGTGCCAGCAGCTTGGAATGGGGAGGCGGTGCTTTCTTT
TRBV7-9	TRBD1	TRBJ1-2	-	CASSWDRGDGYTF	TGTGCCAGCAGCTGGGACAGGGGAGATGGCTACACCTTC
TRBV27	-	TRBJ1-5	once	CASSLSGHQPQHF	TGTGCCAGCAGTTTATCGGGCCATCAGCCCCAGCATTTT
TRBV6-1	TRBD1	TRBJ1-5	once	CASIPGTVFSQPQHF	TGTGCCAGCATCCCCGGGACAGTCTTCAGTCAGCCCCAGCATTTT
TRBV2	-	TRBJ2-7	-	CTSSLQGYEQYF	TGTACCAGCAGTCTACAGGGCTACGAGCAGTACTTC
TRBV30	TRBD1	TRBJ2-6	-	CAGNPGQGSPGANVLTF	TGTGCCGGGAATCCGGGACAGGGGTCCCCTGGGGCCAACGTCCTGACTTTC
TRBV5-6	-	TRBJ1-1	-	CASSLQENTEAFF	TGTGCCAGCAGCTTGCAGGAGAACACTGAAGCTTTCTTT
TRBV10-3	-	TRBJ1-1	-	CAISETKQGGNTEAFF	TGTGCCATCAGTGAGACTAAACAGGGTGGGAACACTGAAGCTTTCTTT
TRBV4-3	-	TRBJ2-2	few	CASSQDSQLNTGELFF	TGCGCCAGCAGCCAAGATTCACAGCTGAACACCGGGGAGCTGTTTTTT
TRBV9	TRBD2	TRBJ2-1	-	CASSVGLAGSQYNEQFF	TGTGCCAGCAGCGTAGGGCTAGCGGGGTCCCAATACAATGAGCAGTTCTTC
TRBV7-9	TRBD1	TRBJ1-1	-	CASSLAAGGHTEAFF	TGTGCCAGCAGCTTAGCTGCAGGGGGGCACACTGAAGCTTTCTTT
TRBV7-2	-	TRBJ1-2	-	CASSLALGTPYGYTF	TGTGCCAGCAGCTTAGCGCTCGGGACTCCCTATGGCTACACCTTC
TRBV9	-	TRBJ1-2	-	CASSPSRGGQAANTF	TGTGCCAGCAGCCCATCGCGGGGGGGGCAAGCTGCGAACACCTTC
TRBV18	TRBD1	TRBJ1-1	-	CASSPDREGEAFF	TGTGCCAGCTCACCGGACAGGGAGGGTGAAGCTTTCTTT
TRBV5-1	-	TRBJ1-2	-	CASSRGDYGYTF	TGCGCCAGCAGTCGGGGTGACTATGGCTACACCTTC
TRBV19	TRBD1	TRBJ2-3	-	CASIDRGDTDTQYF	TGTGCCAGTATCGACAGGGGGGACACAGATACGCAGTATTTT
TRBV7-9	TRBD1	TRBJ2-5	-	CASSLGLPTGAETQYF	TGTGCCAGCAGCTTAGGTTTGCCGACAGGGGCCGAGACCCAGTACTTC
TRBV7-2	TRBD1	TRBJ2-5	-	CASSPRPTGVAQYF	TGTGCCAGCAGCCCCCGTCCGACAGGGGTAGCGCAGTACTTC
TRBV6-5	-	TRBJ2-5	-	CASSSLGRVQETQYF	TGTGCCAGCAGTTCACTCGGCAGGGTCCAAGAGACCCAGTACTTC
TRBV4-1	-	TRBJ2-7	-	CASSQGRTGRPYEQYF	TGCGCCAGCAGCCAAGGACGAACAGGGCGGCCCTACGAGCAGTACTTC
TRBV4-1	TRBD1	TRBJ2-7	-	CASSQSLGDRVFEQYF	TGCGCCAGCAGCCAATCCTTAGGGGACAGGGTCTTCGAGCAGTACTTC
TRBV25-1	TRBD2	TRBJ2-5	-	CASSSGGGSETQYF	TGTGCCAGCAGTTCGGGAGGAGGGTCAGAGACCCAGTACTTC
TRBV4-1	TRBD1	TRBJ2-1	-	CASSPTGLVPSYNEQFF	TGCGCCAGCAGCCCGACAGGGTTGGTGCCGTCCTACAATGAGCAGTTCTTC
TRBV5-6	-	TRBJ2-1	-	CASSPGAHNEQFF	TGTGCCAGCAGCCCCGGAGCACACAATGAGCAGTTCTTC
TRBV6-6	TRBD1	TRBJ1-2	-	CASSGTANYGYTF	TGTGCCAGCAGTGGGACAGCGAACTATGGCTACACCTTC
TRBV11-2	-	TRBJ1-6	-	CASSYTYSPLHF	TGTGCCAGCAGCTACACATATTCACCCCTCCACTTT
TRBV10-2	-	TRBJ2-2	once	CAAMKNGELFF	TGCGCCGCGATGAAAAACGGGGAGCTGTTTTTT
TRBV7-9	TRBD1	TRBJ2-7	once	CASSLVGQGSSYEQYF	TGTGCCAGCAGCTTAGTAGGACAGGGAAGCTCCTACGAGCAGTACTTC
TRBV11-2	-	TRBJ2-5	-	CASSFTQGRETQYF	TGTGCCAGCAGCTTCACACAGGGGAGGGAGACCCAGTACTTC
TRBV7-8	TRBD2	TRBJ2-5	-	CASSPRLAGGETQYF	TGTGCCAGCAGCCCCCGACTAGCGGGGGGAGAGACCCAGTACTTC